This note documents a single T cell receptor (beta chain) sequence. The sample belongs to a study of CD8+CD57+ T cells in acquired aplastic anemia. Individuals selected for sequencing had exhibited CD8+CD57+ cell expansion on flow cytometry. Genomic DNA templated the TCR beta VDJ and CDR3 profiling. TCRdb passed the reads through MiXCR, listing each CDR3 protein once. In the table there are over 150,000 distinct CDR3 sequences, 71% of which are singletons. Per the germline V gene, CDR1 is MGHDK and CDR2 is SYGVNS. The CDR3 is made up of 15 amino acids. V dropped 6 bases and J dropped 1 base, with 13 bases sitting between them.

This chain joins TRBV25-1 and TRBJ2-1; D is uncertain. Sequenced: sorted CD4+, CD8+, or CD8+CD57+ T cells (not recorded which) from PBMCs. The TCR sequence derives from a human donor with aplastic anemia. CDR3 coding DNA: TGTGCCAGCAGCTTCCGAGCTAGGTCCTACAATGAGCAGTTCTTC. Translation: CASSFRARSYNEQFF.